This TCR beta chain was identified in a study of shared clonotypes between healthy human individuals. Naive CD8 cells lacked CD45RO and underwent positive selection for CCR7, leaving out terminally differentiated effector memory CD45RA+ cells. Donors, healthy HIV-negative adults, lacked recent acute infections or vaccinations. The deep-level immunoSEQ assay was used. Genomic DNA (from each subset) was split evenly across several immunoSEQ plates. For sorted subsets, about 190 ng DNA per replicate equaled about 31,000 T cell genomes. Here immunoSEQ multiplex PCR was the method, and the copy in TCRdb shows in-frame clones only, minus some. This sample has roughly 770,000 clones, with about 96% found just once. CDR1 and CDR2 (germline): PRHDT, FYEKMQ (reference sequence). The CDR3 is made up of 18 amino acids. Trimming cost V 5 bases and J 0 bases, with 20 bases left between them.

The sequenced material came from naive CD8+ T cells sorted from blood. The sequence was collected from a man in his thirties or forties in good health. This chain connects TRBV13 to TRBJ1-3; the D gene is possibly TRBD1 (6 bases). CDR3 loop: CASSAHFGGSGSGNTIYF. The CDR3 nucleotides read TGTGCCAGCAGCGCCCATTTTGGGGGCTCGGGCTCTGGAAACACCATATATTTT.